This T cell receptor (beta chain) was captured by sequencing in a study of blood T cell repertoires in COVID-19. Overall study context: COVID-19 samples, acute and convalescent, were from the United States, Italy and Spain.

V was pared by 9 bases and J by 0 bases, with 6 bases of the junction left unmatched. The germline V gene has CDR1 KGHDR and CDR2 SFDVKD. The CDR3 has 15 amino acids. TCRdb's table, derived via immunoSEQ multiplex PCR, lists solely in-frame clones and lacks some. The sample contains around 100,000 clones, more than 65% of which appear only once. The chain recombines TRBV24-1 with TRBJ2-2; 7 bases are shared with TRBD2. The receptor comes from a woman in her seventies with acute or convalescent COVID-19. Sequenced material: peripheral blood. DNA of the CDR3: TGTGCCACCGCCCTGGGGGGGTCGAACACCGGGGAGCTGTTTTTT. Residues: CATALGGSNTGELFF.